This TCR beta chain was captured by sequencing in a study of cytomegalovirus exposure and HLA in healthy donors. Study in general: Among several hundred genotyped donors, more than 65% fell in the Caucasian-associated ancestry cluster.

Study findings and constraints: Based on reports, TCR beta sequences accurately predicted HLA-A and HLA-B alleles for most subjects. A prior analysis recorded that most TCR beta V segments were productive about 87% or about 30% of the time. Later work associated fewer than 20,000 TCR beta sequences with HLA alleles at 0.05 false discovery rate.

A multiplex PCR was run with 60 Vbeta primers and 13 Jbeta primers. TCRdb's table, derived via immunoSEQ multiplex PCR, lists solely in-frame clones and lacks some. The sample carries 150,000 or so clones, roughly 80% recorded once. Trimming cost V 5 bases and J 3 bases; bases outside gene matches: 6. The CDR3 consists of 15 residues. Germline CDR1 reads LGHNA; CDR2 reads YNFKEQ. Comment on this clone: Its antigen remains unidentified.

The clonotype originates from a woman aged 35 to 49 in good health and CMV-seronegative. V is TRBV4-2 and J is TRBJ2-3; 9 nucleotides match TRBD2. Input material: PBMCs. CDR3 nucleotides: TGTGCCAGCAGCTCGCGCGGGGGGGCGACAGATACGCAGTATTTT. This codes for CASSSRGGATDTQYF.